The 26 T cell receptor beta chains below were found in one sample sequenced in a study of cytomegalovirus exposure and HLA in healthy donors. 13 Jbeta primers and 60 Vbeta primers were used for the PCR. TCRdb keeps only in-frame clones here, not all; method: immunoSEQ multiplex PCR. The table lists about 200,000 clones, 79% of them singletons. The sample taken for sequencing was PBMCs. The receptor set was obtained from a girl aged 5 to 17 in good health and CMV-seropositive.

The sample holds a few counts of this clone. V usage is TRBV19 and J usage is TRBJ1-6; D perhaps matches TRBD1 (6 bases). There are 14 residues in the CDR3. Germline V gives CDR1 LNHDA, CDR2 SQIVND (reference sequence). V was cut by 8 bases and J by 8 bases, with 16 bases left in between. This CDR3 is CASGIGTSDSPLHF. The CDR3 nucleotides are TGTGCCAGTGGCATCGGGACATCTGATTCACCCCTCCACTTT.

The V and J genes are TRBV5-1 and TRBJ2-1; perhaps TRBD2 as D (5 bases). Looked up from germline, CDR1 is SGHRS and CDR2 is YFSETQ. The V gene lost 2 bases and the J gene lost 3 bases, with 12 bases spanning the gap. This CDR3 region has 15 residues. The CDR3 reads CASSFLGEIYNEQFF. CDR3 nucleotides: TGCGCCAGCAGCTTCCTCGGGGAGATCTACAATGAGCAGTTCTTC. Full variable domain (missing parts from reference TRBV5-1 and TRBJ2-1): KAGVTQTPRYLIKTRGQQVTLSCSPISGHRSVSWYQQTPGQGLQFLFEYFSETQRNKGNFPGRFSGRQFSNSRSEMNVSTLELGDSALYLCASSFLGEIYNEQFFGPGTRLTVL.

The CDR3 spells CASSRMGGGNQPQHF. The CDR3, as DNA: TGTGCCAGCAGTAGGATGGGGGGTGGTAATCAGCCCCAGCATTTT. This chain joins TRBV6-1 and TRBJ1-5, with D possibly being TRBD1 (5 bases). Germline V lookup: CDR1 MNHNS, CDR2 SASEGT. The CDR3 length is 15 residues. Trimming took off 5 bases at V and 4 bases at J, with 15 bases between the two ends.

This sequence joins TRBV5-1 and TRBJ2-1, with D perhaps TRBD2 (5 bases). Trimming took off 4 bases at V and 5 bases at J, with 16 bases between the two ends. There are 15 residues in the CDR3. Germline-derived CDR1 and CDR2 are SGHRS and YFSETQ. As DNA, the CDR3 is TGCGCCAGCAGCGCGACTACCCCGACCCACAATGAGCAGTTCTTC. Translation: CASSATTPTHNEQFF.

This clone was recorded once. The rearrangement links TRBV7-2 to TRBJ1-3; D may be TRBD1 (6 bases). There are 16 residues in the CDR3. Trimming removed 6 bases from V and 1 base from J, with 16 bases in between. The germline V gene encodes CDR1 SGHTA and CDR2 FQGNSA. Written as DNA, the CDR3 is TGTGCCAGCAGACCCACACGGGGGGCATCTGGAAACACCATATATTTT. Translating gives CASRPTRGASGNTIYF.

The rearrangement uses TRBV7-8 and TRBJ2-7; D remains unclear. The CDR3 spans 14 residues. V gave up 1 base and J gave up 0 bases, with 7 bases separating them. Per germline, CDR1 SGHVS and CDR2 FQNEAQ. As DNA, the CDR3 is TGTGCCAGCAGCTTAGAGGAGAGCTCCTACGAGCAGTACTTC. Its protein is CASSLEESSYEQYF.

The chain links TRBV7-2 to TRBJ2-3; D gene ambiguous. CDR1 is SGHTA and CDR2 is FQGNSA in the germline V gene. The CDR3 is 12 amino acids. With 5 bases removed from V and 4 bases from J, the gap between germline ends came to 7 bases. DNA of the CDR3: TGTGCCAGCAGCATCCCTCCAGATACGCAGTATTTT. Residues: CASSIPPDTQYF. Variable domain in full (rest from reference TRBV7-2 and TRBJ2-3): GAGVSQSPSNKVTEKGKDVELRCDPISGHTALYWYRQSLGQGLEFLIYFQGNSAPDKSGLPSDRFSAERTGGSVSTLTIQRTQQEDSAVYLCASSIPPDTQYFGPGTRLTVL.

V is TRBV27 and J is TRBJ2-7; TRBD2 agrees at 13 bases. The germline CDR1 and CDR2 sequences are MNHEY and SMNVEV (reference sequence). Trimming cost V 5 bases and J 1 base; bases outside gene matches: 2. The CDR3 is 15 residues long. The CDR3 protein is CASSQLAGGSYEQYF. The CDR3 region has the DNA TGTGCCAGCAGTCAACTAGCGGGGGGGTCCTACGAGCAGTACTTC.

The CDR3 loop is CASSDWSSYEQYF. The CDR3 nucleotides are TGTGCCAGCAGTGACTGGAGCTCCTACGAGCAGTACTTC. The rearrangement uses TRBV25-1 and TRBJ2-7; D not resolved. Per germline, CDR1 MGHDK and CDR2 SYGVNS. The CDR3 length is 13 residues. V was pared by 3 bases and J by 0 bases, with 6 bases between.

The gene calls are TRBV5-4 and TRBJ2-3; 9 nucleotides align to TRBD2. The germline V gene has CDR1 SGHNT and CDR2 YYREEE (reference sequence). CDR3 length: 14 amino acids. After removal of 3 bases from V and 3 bases from J, the junction contained 2 bases not matched to a gene. Here the CDR3 reads CASSYLAGTDTQYF. CDR3 DNA: TGTGCCAGCAGCTACCTAGCGGGAACAGATACGCAGTATTTT.

The V call is TRBV11-3, the J call TRBJ2-2; 9 positions agree with TRBD1. The V segment lost 2 bases and the J segment 8 bases; nucleotides outside the gene matches: 6. This CDR3 has 15 amino acids. Germline lookup yields CDR1 SGHNT and CDR2 YENEEA. This CDR3 is CASSLRGQGPGELFF. DNA of the CDR3: TGTGCCAGCAGCTTACGAGGACAGGGGCCGGGGGAGCTGTTTTTT. The variable domain in full, completed from reference TRBV11-3 and TRBJ2-2, reads EAGVVQSPRYKIIEKKQPVAFWCNPISGHNTLYWYLQNLGQGPELLIRYENEEAVDDSQLPKDRFSAERLKGVDSTLKIQPAELGDSAVYLCASSLRGQGPGELFFGEGSRLTVL.

The CDR3 sequence: CAIRQPTGGGGYEQYF. The CDR3, as DNA: TGTGCCATCAGGCAACCAACAGGGGGTGGCGGTTACGAGCAGTACTTC. V and J are TRBV10-3 and TRBJ2-7; 8 bases are a match to TRBD1. J gave up 4 bases and V 6 bases, and 14 bases lay outside the gene matches. Germline V gives CDR1 ENHRY, CDR2 SYGVKD. This CDR3 has 16 residues.

The rearrangement links TRBV7-2 to TRBJ2-1; a possible D gene is TRBD1 (6 bases). Per the germline V gene, CDR1 is SGHTA and CDR2 is FQGNSA. Trimming stripped 2 bases from V and 2 bases from J, with 13 bases between. The CDR3 is made up of 16 amino acids. The CDR3 is CASSLFPGAAYNEQFF. CDR3 sequence (DNA): TGTGCCAGCAGCTTATTTCCAGGGGCTGCCTACAATGAGCAGTTCTTC.

On this clone itself: One end of the junction does not line up with germline, which may come from a read error. This chain uses TRBV7-2 with TRBJ2-3, with 7 bases lining up with TRBD2. The CDR3 loop spans 16 amino acids. The germline V gene encodes CDR1 SGHTA and CDR2 FQGNSA. This CDR3 reads CASSLEGLADTYTQYF. CDR3 sequence (DNA): TGTGCCAGCAGCTTAGAAGGGCTAGCGGACACATATACGCAGTATTTT. Looking up the rest from reference TRBV7-2 and TRBJ2-3 gives the full variable domain: GAGVSQSPSNKVTEKGKDVELRCDPISGHTALYWYRQSLGQGLEFLIYFQGNSAPDKSGLPSDRFSAERTGGSVSTLTIQRTQQEDSAVYLCASSLEGLADTYTQYFGPGTRLTVL.

This clone has only one observation. The rearrangement links TRBV5-1 to TRBJ2-2, with D possibly matching TRBD1 (5 bases). The CDR3 covers 17 residues. Germline assignment: CDR1 SGHRS and CDR2 YFSETQ. Trimming left V 3 bases short and J 3 bases short, with 18 bases between. The CDR3 nucleotides are TGCGCCAGCAGCTGGACAAGCGAGCTCCGGTACACCGGGGAGCTGTTTTTT. This sequence encodes CASSWTSELRYTGELFF.

The chain uses TRBV7-8 and TRBJ2-7; TRBD2 matches 8 bases. The CDR3 consists of 16 residues. V dropped 6 bases and J dropped 0; count of bases not matched to a gene: 10. Germline lookup yields CDR1 SGHVS and CDR2 FQNEAQ. In DNA form, the CDR3 reads TGTGCCAGCAGTCCAGCGGGGGCCGTCGACTCCTACGAGCAGTACTTC. As protein: CASSPAGAVDSYEQYF.

The sample holds a few counts of this clone. The chain is built from TRBV11-2 and TRBJ2-5; 9 nucleotides agree with TRBD1. The CDR3 spans 16 residues. Unmatched junction bases numbered 13, after V lost 6 bases and J lost 5 bases. Germline V CDR1 and CDR2: SGHAT, FQNNGV. This chain's CDR3 is CASRRTGGVYGETQYF. The DNA for the CDR3 is TGTGCCAGCAGGCGCACAGGGGGCGTTTATGGGGAGACCCAGTACTTC.

A single count supports this clone. This chain joins TRBV11-2 and TRBJ2-7; D remains ambiguous. Looked up from germline, CDR1 is SGHAT and CDR2 is FQNNGV. The CDR3 sequence is 15 residues long. The ends were cut back, 6 bases at V and 0 bases at J, with 15 bases in the middle. The CDR3 spells CASRPPESLSYEQYF. In DNA form, the CDR3 reads TGTGCCAGCAGGCCTCCGGAGAGTCTCTCCTACGAGCAGTACTTC.

The chain couples TRBV19 to TRBJ1-1; 7 bases align to TRBD1. Unmatched junction bases numbered 5, after V lost 8 bases and J lost 2 bases. Germline CDR1 and CDR2: LNHDA and SQIVND (reference sequence). CDR3 size: 13 residues. In nucleotides, the CDR3 is TGTGCCAGTGACCGACAGGGTAACACTGAAGCTTTCTTT. This translates into CASDRQGNTEAFF.

The chain links TRBV5-1 to TRBJ2-7, with 12 bases fitting TRBD1. The J segment lost 7 bases and the V segment lost 4 bases, leaving 12 bases of the junction unmatched. CDR1 is SGHRS and CDR2 is YFSETQ in the germline V gene. The CDR3 extends over 16 amino acids. The CDR3 protein is CASSQPGQGAWDEQYF. DNA for the CDR3: TGCGCCAGCAGCCAACCGGGACAGGGGGCTTGGGATGAGCAGTACTTC.

To note about this clone: Within the sample, other DNA sequences also encode this same CDR3. The rearrangement uses TRBV9 and TRBJ1-3; TRBD1 matches at 9 bases. CDR3 length: 14 amino acids. Trimming at V came to 2 bases and at J to 4 bases, leaving 1 base not matched to a gene. Germline CDR1 SGDLS, CDR2 YYNGEE. CDR3 region: CASSVGTGGNTIYF. CDR3 DNA sequence: TGTGCCAGCAGCGTCGGGACAGGGGGAAACACCATATATTTT.

The chain combines TRBV6-5 with TRBJ1-2; 9 nucleotides agree with TRBD1. V shed 8 bases and J 2 bases; nucleotides not matched to a gene: 9. Germline loops: CDR1 MNHEY, CDR2 SVGAGI. This CDR3 region has 15 residues. CDR3 residues: CASGGSGTGNYGYTF. The CDR3, as DNA: TGTGCCAGCGGCGGATCCGGGACAGGGAACTATGGCTACACCTTC.

This chain links TRBV19 with TRBJ1-2; D might be TRBD1 (5 bases). In germline, CDR1 is LNHDA, CDR2 SQIVND (reference sequence). With 3 bases removed from V and 8 bases from J, the gap between germline ends came to 19 bases. The CDR3 covers 15 residues. The CDR3 DNA reads TGTGCCAGTAGTATGGGAGGGGCGATGGTGAAGGGCTACACCTTC. It specifies CASSMGGAMVKGYTF.

In its sample, this clone was seen a few times. The J gene is TRBJ2-3, the V gene TRBV11-2; 13 bases map to TRBD2. Germline lookup yields CDR1 SGHAT and CDR2 FQNNGV. The CDR3 is 18 amino acids. V shed 3 bases, J shed 1 base, and the junction held 7 bases outside the gene matches. The CDR3 loop is CASSFQLAGGAGTDTQYF. The DNA for the CDR3 is TGTGCCAGCAGCTTCCAACTAGCGGGGGGGGCCGGCACAGATACGCAGTATTTT.

This sequence joins TRBV11-3 and TRBJ2-7; 10 bases fit TRBD1. Germline trimming cut 5 bases from V and 2 bases from J; bases unmatched to any gene: 9. The germline V gene encodes CDR1 SGHNT and CDR2 YENEEA. This CDR3 is built from 16 residues. This CDR3 is CASSALTGGSAYEQYF. The CDR3 region has the DNA TGTGCCAGCAGCGCTTTGACAGGGGGCAGCGCCTACGAGCAGTACTTC.

This rearrangement joins TRBV6-5 to TRBJ2-4; D is possibly TRBD1 (6 bases). V was cut by 3 bases and J by 1 base, with 10 bases left in between. CDR1 and CDR2 (germline): MNHEY, SVGAGI. This CDR3 is built from 15 residues. DNA for the CDR3: TGTGCCAGCAGTTATCAGGGGAAGGCCAAAAACATTCAGTACTTC. Translation gives CASSYQGKAKNIQYF.